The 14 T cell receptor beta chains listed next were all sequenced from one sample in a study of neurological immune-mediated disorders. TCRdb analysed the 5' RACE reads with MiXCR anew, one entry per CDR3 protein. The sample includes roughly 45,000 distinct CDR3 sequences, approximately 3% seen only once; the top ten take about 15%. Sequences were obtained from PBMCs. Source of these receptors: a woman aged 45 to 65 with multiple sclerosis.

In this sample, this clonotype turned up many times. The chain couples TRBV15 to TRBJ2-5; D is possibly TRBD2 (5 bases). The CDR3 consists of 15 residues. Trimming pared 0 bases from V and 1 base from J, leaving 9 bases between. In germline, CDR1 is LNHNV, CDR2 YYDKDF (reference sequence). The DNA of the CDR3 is TGTGCCACCAGCAGAGACCCCGGGGTCCAAGAGACCCAGTACTTC. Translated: CATSRDPGVQETQYF.

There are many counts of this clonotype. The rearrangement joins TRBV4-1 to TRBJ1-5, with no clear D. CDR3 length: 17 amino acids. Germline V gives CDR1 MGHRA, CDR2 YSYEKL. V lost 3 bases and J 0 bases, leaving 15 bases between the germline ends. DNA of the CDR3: TGCGCCAGCAGCCATTTCCGGGAACCATTTAGCAATCAGCCCCAGCATTTT. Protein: CASSHFREPFSNQPQHF.

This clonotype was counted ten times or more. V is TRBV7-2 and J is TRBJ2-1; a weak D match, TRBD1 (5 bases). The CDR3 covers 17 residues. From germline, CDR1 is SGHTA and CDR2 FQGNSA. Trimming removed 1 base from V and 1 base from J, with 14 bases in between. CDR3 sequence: CASSLVIGKGSYNEQFF. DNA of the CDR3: TGTGCCAGCAGCTTAGTGATTGGGAAGGGGTCCTACAATGAGCAGTTCTTC.

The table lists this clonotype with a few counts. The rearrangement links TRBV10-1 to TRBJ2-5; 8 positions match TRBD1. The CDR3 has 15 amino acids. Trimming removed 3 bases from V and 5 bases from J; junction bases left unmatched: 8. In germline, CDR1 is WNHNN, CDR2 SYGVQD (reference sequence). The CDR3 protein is CASSDSAGGLETQYF. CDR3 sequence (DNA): TGCGCCAGCAGTGATAGCGCAGGGGGCTTGGAGACCCAGTACTTC.

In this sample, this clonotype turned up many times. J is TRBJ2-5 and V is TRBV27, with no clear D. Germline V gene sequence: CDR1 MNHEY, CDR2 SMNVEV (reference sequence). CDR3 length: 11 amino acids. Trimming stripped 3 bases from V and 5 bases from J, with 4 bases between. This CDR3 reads CASSFSETQYF. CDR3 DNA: TGTGCCAGCAGTTTCAGCGAGACCCAGTACTTC.

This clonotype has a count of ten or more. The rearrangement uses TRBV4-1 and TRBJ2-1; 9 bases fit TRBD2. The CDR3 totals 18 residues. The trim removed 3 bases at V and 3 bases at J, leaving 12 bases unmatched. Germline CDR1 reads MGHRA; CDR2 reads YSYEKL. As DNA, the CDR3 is TGCGCCAGCAGCCACGAGCGGGGGGCCCCCCTCAACTACAATGAGCAGTTCTTC. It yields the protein CASSHERGAPLNYNEQFF.

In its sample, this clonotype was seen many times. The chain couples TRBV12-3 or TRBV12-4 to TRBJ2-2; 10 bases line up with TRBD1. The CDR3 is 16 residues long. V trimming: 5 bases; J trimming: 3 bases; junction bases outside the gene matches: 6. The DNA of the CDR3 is TGTGCCAGCAGTCAGACAGGGGGCTTCTACACCGGGGAGCTGTTTTTT. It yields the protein CASSQTGGFYTGELFF.

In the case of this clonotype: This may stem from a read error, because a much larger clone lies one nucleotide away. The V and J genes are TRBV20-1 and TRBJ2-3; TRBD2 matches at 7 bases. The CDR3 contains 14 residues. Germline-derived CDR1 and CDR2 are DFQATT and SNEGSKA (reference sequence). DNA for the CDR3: TGCACTGCGTCAGTAGCGACTAGCACAGATAAGCAGTATTTT. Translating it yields CTASVATSTDKQYF.

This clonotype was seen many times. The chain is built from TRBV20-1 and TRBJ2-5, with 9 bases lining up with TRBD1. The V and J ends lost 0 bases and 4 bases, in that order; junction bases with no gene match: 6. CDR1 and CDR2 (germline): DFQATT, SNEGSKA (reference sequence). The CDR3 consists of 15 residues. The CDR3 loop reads CSARETGGSLETQYF. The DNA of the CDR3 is TGCAGTGCTAGAGAGACAGGGGGAAGTTTAGAGACCCAGTACTTC.

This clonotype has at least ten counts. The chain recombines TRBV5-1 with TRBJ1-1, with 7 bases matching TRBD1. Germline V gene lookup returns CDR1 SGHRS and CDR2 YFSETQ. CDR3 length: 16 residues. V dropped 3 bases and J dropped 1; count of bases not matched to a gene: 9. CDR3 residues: CASSSPRGGENTEAFF. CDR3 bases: TGCGCCAGCAGCTCCCCGAGAGGGGGCGAGAACACTGAAGCTTTCTTT. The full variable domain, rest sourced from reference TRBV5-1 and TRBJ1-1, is KAGVTQTPRYLIKTRGQQVTLSCSPISGHRSVSWYQQTPGQGLQFLFEYFSETQRNKGNFPGRFSGRQFSNSRSEMNVSTLELGDSALYLCASSSPRGGENTEAFFGQGTRLTVV.

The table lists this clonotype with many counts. The CDR3, as DNA: TGTGCCAGCAGTTACCGGGGCAGGGGAAGTTCACCCCTCCACTTT. Protein: CASSYRGRGSSPLHF. The gene calls are TRBV6-6 and TRBJ1-6; a possible D gene is TRBD1 (6 bases). The CDR3 contains 15 residues. Trimming cost V 2 bases and J 9 bases, with 14 bases left between them. Germline lookup yields CDR1 MNHNY and CDR2 SVGAGI (reference sequence).

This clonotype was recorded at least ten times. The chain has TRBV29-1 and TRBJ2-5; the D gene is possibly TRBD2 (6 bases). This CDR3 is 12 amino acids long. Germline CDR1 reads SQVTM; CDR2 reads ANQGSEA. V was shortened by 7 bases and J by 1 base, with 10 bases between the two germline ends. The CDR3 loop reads CSALATQETQYF. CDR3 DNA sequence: TGCAGCGCCCTAGCGACCCAAGAGACCCAGTACTTC.

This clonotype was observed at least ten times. The CDR3 nucleotides are TGTGCCAGCAGTCCGTTGGGTGTTGGTACAGATACGCAGTATTTT. Its translation: CASSPLGVGTDTQYF. The V call is TRBV7-3, the J call TRBJ2-3, with no clear D. Looked up from germline, CDR1 is SGHTA and CDR2 is FQGTGA. The germline V and J ends were trimmed by 6 bases and 3 bases, with 16 bases remaining between them. The CDR3 runs 15 residues.

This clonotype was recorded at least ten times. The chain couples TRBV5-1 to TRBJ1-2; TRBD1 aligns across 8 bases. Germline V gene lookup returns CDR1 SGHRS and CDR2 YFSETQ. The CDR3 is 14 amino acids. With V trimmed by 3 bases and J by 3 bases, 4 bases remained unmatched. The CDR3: CASSSGGGDYGYTF. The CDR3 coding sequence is TGCGCCAGCAGCTCAGGGGGCGGTGACTATGGCTACACCTTC. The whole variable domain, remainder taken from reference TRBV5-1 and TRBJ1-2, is KAGVTQTPRYLIKTRGQQVTLSCSPISGHRSVSWYQQTPGQGLQFLFEYFSETQRNKGNFPGRFSGRQFSNSRSEMNVSTLELGDSALYLCASSSGGGDYGYTFGSGTRLTVV.